A single T cell receptor beta chain is shown here with its context. There is no known antigen for this receptor. Per-base quality was not reported, and no clone a single base away is much larger than it. TCRbeta CDR3 regions were amplified from genomic DNA by means of the immunoSEQ Assay, a bias-controlled multiplex PCR. For the original study's pipeline: The number of nucleated cells in each sample was estimated from the amplification of reference gene primers within the assay. To quantify the absolute abundance of each unique TCRbeta CDR3 rearrangement, sequence reads were collapsed and filtered. For each sample, productive Simpson clonality was calculated as the square root of Simpson's diversity index across productive rearrangements. Imported from immuneACCESS, the table was reduced by TCRdb to in-frame sequences with V and J called. These copies leave out some clones; in studies compared against another copy, an unresolved V gene accounts for under half, and the cause of the remainder is not known. V, J and clone size are those of that table, while D and trimming were read from the DNA. Across this sample there are roughly 230,000 clones, with around four fifths seen only once. Jointly, the top ten make up roughly 7.8% of the sample.

The data are from a study of blood T cell repertoires in COVID-19 (dated by TCRdb to about 2020). About the study as a whole: Collaborator samples came from the United States, Italy and Spain and covered acute and convalescent phases of COVID-19. The prospective study material was composed of cDNA or gDNA derived from T cells, B-cell-depleted T cells, or PBMCs. Deeply sampled blood TCRbeta repertoires from subjects exposed to, actively infected with, or recovered from COVID-19 were included in the dataset. The repertoires were released in a freely available public database meant as a resource for research on the immune response to SARS-CoV-2. Samples came from the ongoing ImmuneRACE study (first 160 participants) plus 1,254 subjects from 6 global collaborators. Nearly every sample came with metadata listing a de-identified subject ID, COVID-19 status, age in years and sex. Where available, HLA class I and class II types were obtained from metadata supplied by the sample provider rather than from assay-based typing. Overall study results and their limits: The amount of clinical and demographic metadata varied by source and participant and was provided uncurated.

The collaborating institutions used their own protocols to collect whole blood in K2EDTA tubes. Collaborator samples were shipped for TCRbeta analysis as frozen whole blood, isolated PBMCs, or DNA extracted from either sample type. This clonotype originated in a man in his forties with active or convalescent COVID-19. The sequencing input was peripheral blood.

DNA sequence: TGTGCCAGTAGTATTAGCGGGGACTACGAGCAGTACTTC. This translates into CASSISGDYEQYF. Recombination linked TRBV19 to TRBJ2-7, with 8 junctional bases fitting TRBD2. Trimming takes 3 bases off V and 3 bases off J; junction bases not matched to a gene: 1. As encoded in the germline V gene (reference sequence), CDR1 is LNHDA while CDR2 is SQIVND. The CDR3 spans 13 residues, from the cysteine through the phenylalanine. The sequence is cut down to CDR3 DNA, 39 bases in frame from base 1.